The clone carrying this TCR beta chain occurred a few times. The target antigen is unknown. Unique molecular identifiers were incorporated when the TCRbeta library was constructed. TCRdb ran MiXCR on the PCR reads and lists one entry per CDR3 protein. The table lists around 960,000 distinct CDR3 sequences, about 29% of them singletons. Trimming left V 0 bases short and J 7 bases short, with 12 bases between. There are 13 residues in the CDR3. CDR1 DFQATT and CDR2 SNEGSKA come from the germline V gene (reference sequence). This specimen comes from a study of T-cell reconstitution after alpha-beta-depleted transplantation in children. Study conclusions and caveats: After one year, T-cell counts and TCRbeta diversity mostly came from new T cells. Roughly two months post-transplant, alpha-beta T cells reportedly originated from several hundred graft clones that had expanded.

The gene calls are TRBV20-1 and TRBJ1-2; possibly TRBD1 for D (5 bases). This sample comprised PBMCs, mostly from graft donor cells, obtained 360 days after TCRalphabeta/CD19-depleted stem cell transplant. The receptor was isolated from a boy younger than two who had a stem cell transplant for SCID, so the T cells may come from the graft donor. CDR3 protein: CSARDPGTPGYTF. As DNA, the CDR3 is TGCAGTGCTAGAGATCCAGGGACCCCTGGCTACACCTTC.